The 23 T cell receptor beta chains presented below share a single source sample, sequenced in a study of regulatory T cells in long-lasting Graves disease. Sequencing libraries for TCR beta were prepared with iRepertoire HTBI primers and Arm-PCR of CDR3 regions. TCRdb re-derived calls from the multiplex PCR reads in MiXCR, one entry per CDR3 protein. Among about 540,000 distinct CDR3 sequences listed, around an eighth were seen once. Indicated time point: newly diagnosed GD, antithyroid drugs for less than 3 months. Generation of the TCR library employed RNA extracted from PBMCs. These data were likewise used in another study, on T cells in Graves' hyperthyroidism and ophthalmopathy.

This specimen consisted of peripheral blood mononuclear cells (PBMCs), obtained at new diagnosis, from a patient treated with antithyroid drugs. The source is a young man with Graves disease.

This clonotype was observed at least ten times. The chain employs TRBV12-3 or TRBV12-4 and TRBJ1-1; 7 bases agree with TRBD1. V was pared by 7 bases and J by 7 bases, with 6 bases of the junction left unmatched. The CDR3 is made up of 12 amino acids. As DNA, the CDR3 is TGTGCCAGCACTCCAGGGGGACATGAAGCTTTCTTT. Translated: CASTPGGHEAFF.

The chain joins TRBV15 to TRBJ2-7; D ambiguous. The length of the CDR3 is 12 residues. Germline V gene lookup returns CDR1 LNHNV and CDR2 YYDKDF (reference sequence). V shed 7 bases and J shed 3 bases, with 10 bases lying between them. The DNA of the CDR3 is TGTGCCACCACCATTAACCACTACGAGCAGTACTTC. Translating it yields CATTINHYEQYF.

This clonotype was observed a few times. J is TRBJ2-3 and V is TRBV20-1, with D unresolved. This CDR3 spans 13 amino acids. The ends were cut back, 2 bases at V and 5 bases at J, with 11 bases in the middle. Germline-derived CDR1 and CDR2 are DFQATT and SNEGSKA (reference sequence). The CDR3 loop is CSARQSRKDTQYF. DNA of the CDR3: TGCAGTGCTAGACAGAGTCGGAAAGATACGCAGTATTTT.

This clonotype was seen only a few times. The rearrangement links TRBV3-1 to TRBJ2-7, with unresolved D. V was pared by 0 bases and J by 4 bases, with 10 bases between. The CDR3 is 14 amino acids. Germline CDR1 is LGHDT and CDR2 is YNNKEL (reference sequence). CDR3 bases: TGTGCCAGCAGCCAAGATCCCAAAACTTACGAGCAGTACTTC. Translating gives CASSQDPKTYEQYF.

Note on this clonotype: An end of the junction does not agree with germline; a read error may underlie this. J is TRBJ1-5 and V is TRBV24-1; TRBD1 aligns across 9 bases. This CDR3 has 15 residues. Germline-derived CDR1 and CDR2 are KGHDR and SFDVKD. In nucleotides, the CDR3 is TGTGCCACCAGTGCACCGGGACAGGGTAATCAGTCCCAGCATTTT. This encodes CATSAPGQGNQSQHF.

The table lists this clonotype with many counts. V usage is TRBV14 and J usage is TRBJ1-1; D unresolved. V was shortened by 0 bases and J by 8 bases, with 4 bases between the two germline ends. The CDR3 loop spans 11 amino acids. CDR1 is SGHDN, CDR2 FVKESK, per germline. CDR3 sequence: CASSQDFEAFF. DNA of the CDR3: TGTGCCAGCAGCCAAGATTTCGAAGCTTTCTTT.

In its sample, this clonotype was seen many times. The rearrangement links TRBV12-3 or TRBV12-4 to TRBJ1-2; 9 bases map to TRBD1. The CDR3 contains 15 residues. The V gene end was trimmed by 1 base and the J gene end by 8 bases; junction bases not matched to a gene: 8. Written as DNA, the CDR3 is TGTGCCAGCAGTTTAGGGCTCTCCGGGACAGGGGGCTACACCTTC. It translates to CASSLGLSGTGGYTF.

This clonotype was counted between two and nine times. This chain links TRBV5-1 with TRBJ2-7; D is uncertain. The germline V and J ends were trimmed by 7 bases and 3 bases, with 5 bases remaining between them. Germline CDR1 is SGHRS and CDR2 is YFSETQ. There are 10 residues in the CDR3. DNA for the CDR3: TGCGCCAGCCGTTTCTACGAGCAGTACTTC. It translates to CASRFYEQYF.

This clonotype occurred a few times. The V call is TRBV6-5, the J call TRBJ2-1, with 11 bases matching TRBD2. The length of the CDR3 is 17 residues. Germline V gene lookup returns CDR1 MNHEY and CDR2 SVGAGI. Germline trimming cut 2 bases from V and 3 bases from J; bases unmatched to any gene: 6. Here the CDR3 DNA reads TGTGCCAGCAGTTACCCCCTGACTAGCGGGGTCTACAATGAGCAGTTCTTC. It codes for CASSYPLTSGVYNEQFF.

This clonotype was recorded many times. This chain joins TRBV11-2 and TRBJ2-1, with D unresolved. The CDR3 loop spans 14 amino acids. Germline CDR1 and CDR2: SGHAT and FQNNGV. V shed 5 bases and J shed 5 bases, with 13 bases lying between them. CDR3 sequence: CASSGARRNNEQFF. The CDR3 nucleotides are TGTGCCAGCAGCGGAGCTAGGCGGAACAATGAGCAGTTCTTC.

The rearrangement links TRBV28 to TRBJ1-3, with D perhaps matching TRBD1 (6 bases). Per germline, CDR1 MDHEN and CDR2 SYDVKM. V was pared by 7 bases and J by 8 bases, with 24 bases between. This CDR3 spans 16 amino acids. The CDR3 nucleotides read TGTGCCAGCATCTCAGGGACTGAATCAGGGGCGGACACCATATATTTT. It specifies CASISGTESGADTIYF. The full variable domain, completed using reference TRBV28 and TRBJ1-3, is DVKVTQSSRYLVKRTGEKVFLECVQDMDHENMFWYRQDPGLGLRLIYFSYDVKMKEKGDIPEGYSVSREKKERFSLILESASTNQTSMYLCASISGTESGADTIYFGEGSWLTVV.

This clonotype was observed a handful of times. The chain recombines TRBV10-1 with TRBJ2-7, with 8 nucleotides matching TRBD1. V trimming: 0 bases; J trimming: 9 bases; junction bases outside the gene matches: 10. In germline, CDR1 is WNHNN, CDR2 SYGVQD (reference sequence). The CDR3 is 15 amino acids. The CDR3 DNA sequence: TGCGCCAGCAGTGAGTCGGGACAGGATGGTGCTAGGCAGTACTTC. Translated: CASSESGQDGARQYF.

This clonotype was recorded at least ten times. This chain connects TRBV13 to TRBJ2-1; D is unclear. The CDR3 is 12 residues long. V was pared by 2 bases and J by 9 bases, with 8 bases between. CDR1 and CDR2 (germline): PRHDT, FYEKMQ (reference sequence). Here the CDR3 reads CASSLPRTEQFF. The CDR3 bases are TGTGCCAGCAGCTTACCCCGGACTGAGCAGTTCTTC. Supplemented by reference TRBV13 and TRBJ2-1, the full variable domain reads AAGVIQSPRHLIKEKRETATLKCYPIPRHDTVYWYQQGPGQDPQFLISFYEKMQSDKGSIPDRFSAQQFSDYHSELNMSSLELGDSALYFCASSLPRTEQFFGPGTRLTVL.

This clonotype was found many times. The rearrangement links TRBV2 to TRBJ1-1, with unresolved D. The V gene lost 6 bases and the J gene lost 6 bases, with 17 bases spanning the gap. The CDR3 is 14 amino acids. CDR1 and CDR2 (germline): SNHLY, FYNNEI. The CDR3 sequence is CASSGLAGAAEAFF. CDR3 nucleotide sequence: TGTGCCAGCAGCGGCCTTGCAGGTGCGGCTGAAGCTTTCTTT.

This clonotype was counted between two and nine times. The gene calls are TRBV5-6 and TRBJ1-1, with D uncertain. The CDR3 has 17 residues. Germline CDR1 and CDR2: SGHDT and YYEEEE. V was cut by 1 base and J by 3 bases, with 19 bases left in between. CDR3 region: CASSLLKGVFLDTEAFF. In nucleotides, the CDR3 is TGTGCCAGCAGCTTGCTAAAGGGAGTATTTTTGGACACTGAAGCTTTCTTT.

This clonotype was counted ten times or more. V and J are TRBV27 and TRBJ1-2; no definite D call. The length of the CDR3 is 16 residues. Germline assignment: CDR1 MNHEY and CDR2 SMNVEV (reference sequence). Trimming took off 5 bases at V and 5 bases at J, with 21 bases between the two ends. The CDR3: CASSPYPPQERYGYTF. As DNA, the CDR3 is TGTGCCAGCAGTCCCTACCCCCCCCAGGAGAGGTATGGCTACACCTTC.

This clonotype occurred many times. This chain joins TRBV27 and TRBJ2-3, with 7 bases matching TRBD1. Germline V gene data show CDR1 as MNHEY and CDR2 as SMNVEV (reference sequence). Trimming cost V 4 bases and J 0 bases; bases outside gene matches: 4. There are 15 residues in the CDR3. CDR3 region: CASSSHRGSTDTQYF. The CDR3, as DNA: TGTGCCAGCAGTTCTCACAGGGGTAGCACAGATACGCAGTATTTT.

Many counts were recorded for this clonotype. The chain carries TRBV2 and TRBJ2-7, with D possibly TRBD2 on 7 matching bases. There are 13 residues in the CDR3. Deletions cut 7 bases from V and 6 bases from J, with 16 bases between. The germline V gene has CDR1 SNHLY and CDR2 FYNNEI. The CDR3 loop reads CASTTGGGPEQYF. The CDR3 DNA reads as TGTGCCAGCACCACAGGCGGGGGCCCCGAGCAGTACTTC.

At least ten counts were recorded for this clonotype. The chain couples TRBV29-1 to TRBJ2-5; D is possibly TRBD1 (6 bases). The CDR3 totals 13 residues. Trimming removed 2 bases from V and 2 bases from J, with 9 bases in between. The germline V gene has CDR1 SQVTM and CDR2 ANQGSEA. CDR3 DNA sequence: TGCAGCGTTGAATGGCAGGGGCAAGAGACCCAGTACTTC. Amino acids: CSVEWQGQETQYF.

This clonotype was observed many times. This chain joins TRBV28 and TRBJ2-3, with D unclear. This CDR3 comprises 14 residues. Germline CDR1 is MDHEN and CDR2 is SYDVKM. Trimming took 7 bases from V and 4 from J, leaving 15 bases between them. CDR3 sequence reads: CASKLIGRADTQYF. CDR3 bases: TGTGCCAGCAAGTTAATCGGCCGAGCAGATACGCAGTATTTT.

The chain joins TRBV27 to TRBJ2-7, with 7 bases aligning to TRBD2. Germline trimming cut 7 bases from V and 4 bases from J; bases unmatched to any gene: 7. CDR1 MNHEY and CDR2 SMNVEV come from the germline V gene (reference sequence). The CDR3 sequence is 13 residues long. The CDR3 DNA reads TGTGCCAGCACCTCTTCGGGAGGATACGAGCAGTACTTC. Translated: CASTSSGGYEQYF.

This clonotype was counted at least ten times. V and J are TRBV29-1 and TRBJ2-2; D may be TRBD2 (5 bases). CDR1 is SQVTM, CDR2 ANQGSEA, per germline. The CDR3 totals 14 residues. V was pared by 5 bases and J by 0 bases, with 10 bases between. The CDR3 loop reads CSVHGKANTGELFF. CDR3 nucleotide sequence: TGCAGCGTTCACGGGAAAGCGAACACCGGGGAGCTGTTTTTT.

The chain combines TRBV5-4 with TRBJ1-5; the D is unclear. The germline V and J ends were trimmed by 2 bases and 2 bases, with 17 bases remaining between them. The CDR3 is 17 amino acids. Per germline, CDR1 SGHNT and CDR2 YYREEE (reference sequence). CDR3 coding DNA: TGTGCCAGCAGCTTACTATACCGGCAGGACCGCAATCAGCCCCAGCATTTT. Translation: CASSLLYRQDRNQPQHF.